This T cell receptor beta chain derives from a study of blood T cell repertoires in COVID-19. Study-wide context: Samples of COVID-19 (acute and convalescent) were obtained from the United States, Italy and Spain. PBMCs, B-cell-depleted T cells, or T cells provided the cDNA or gDNA that made up the material.

The V end lost 7 bases, the J end lost 4 bases, and 19 bases lay between the germline ends. The germline V gene has CDR1 LNHDA and CDR2 SQIVND (reference sequence). The CDR3 has 15 residues. In the source study's methods: Amplification from reference gene primers served as the basis for estimated nucleated cell counts. Some clones are missing from TCRdb's copy, which holds only in-frame ones; the method was immunoSEQ multiplex PCR. V and J calls and clone size are copied from that table; D and trimming were computed from the DNA. The repertoire holds about 440,000 clones, with 85% to 90% as singletons.

This TCR derives from a woman under 40 with acute or convalescent COVID-19. Specimen: peripheral blood. This rearrangement joins TRBV19 to TRBJ1-2; perhaps TRBD1 as D (6 bases). In DNA, the CDR3 is TGTGCCAGTAATGGGCGAAACGGACAGACCTATGGCTACACCTTC. Its protein is CASNGRNGQTYGYTF.